The clone carrying this T cell receptor beta chain came up many times. One end of the junction is discordant with germline, which a read error may explain. MiXCR, applied by TCRdb to the PCR reads, yields one record per CDR3 protein. The sample holds 20,000 to 25,000 distinct CDR3 sequences, approximately 40% seen once. This sample is part of a study of tumor-infiltrating lymphocytes in oesophageal squamous cell carcinoma. The CDR3 has 15 residues. The germline V gene encodes CDR1 SGHNT and CDR2 YYREEE (reference sequence). V is TRBV5-4 and J is TRBJ2-5; 11 bases map to TRBD2. The sequencing sample was made of esophageal tumor tissue. This sequence was found in a male donor with esophageal squamous cell carcinoma. The CDR3 nucleotides read TGCGCCAGCAGTTTAGCGGGAGGGCCGGGGGAGACCCAGTACTTC. The encoded protein is CASSLAGGPGETQYF.